This is a list of T cell receptor beta chains from one sample in a study of shared clonotypes between healthy human individuals. Clones were sequenced by immunoSEQ multiplex PCR, and TCRdb holds only the in-frame ones, with some missing. The sample holds under 1,100,000 clones, approximately 72% seen once. The sample comprised memory CD4+ T cells sorted from blood. All receptors come from a man aged 18 to 29 in good health. The CDR3 runs from the conserved cysteine through the conserved F or W. The D gene is left open where the match is weak. Clone size is stated in some rows and not others, as once, few, many or a class when expanded.

V,J,size,D,CDR3,DNA
TRBV2,TRBJ1-6,many,.,CASSGVRGENSPLHF,TGTGCCAGCAGTGGGGTTCGAGGGGAGAATTCACCCCTCCACTTT
TRBV6-5,TRBJ1-4,.,.,CASGHRTTTEKLFF,TGTGCCAGCGGACACCGGACGACCACAGAAAAACTGTTTTTT
TRBV5-1,TRBJ2-5,.,TRBD1,CASSRGQGLGGETQYF,TGCGCCAGCAGCCGGGGACAGGGCCTTGGGGGAGAGACCCAGTACTTC
TRBV19,TRBJ1-2,.,.,CASSMSTGNGYTF,TGTGCCAGTAGTATGTCTACCGGGAATGGCTACACCTTC
TRBV6-5,TRBJ1-2,.,.,CASSPNTNYGYTF,TGTGCCAGCAGCCCTAATACTAACTATGGCTACACCTTC
TRBV7-9,TRBJ2-1,.,.,CASSRSGGEGWVQFF,TGTGCCAGCAGCCGATCCGGCGGGGAAGGGTGGGTCCAGTTCTTC
TRBV9,TRBJ1-2,.,.,CASTNTGTSYGYTF,TGTGCCAGCACCAATACCGGGACGAGTTATGGCTACACCTTC
TRBV7-2,TRBJ1-2,.,TRBD1,CASSLAMAGGVYGYTF,TGTGCCAGCAGCTTAGCGATGGCAGGGGGCGTCTATGGCTACACCTTC
TRBV18,TRBJ1-5,.,.,CASSPMGQGGGQPQHF,TGTGCCAGCTCACCCATGGGGCAGGGAGGGGGTCAGCCCCAGCATTTT
TRBV10-3,TRBJ1-4,.,.,CAISDLQGGEKLFF,TGTGCCATCAGTGACTTGCAGGGAGGGGAAAAACTGTTTTTT
TRBV10-2,TRBJ2-3,.,.,CASSDSPTNTDTQYF,TGCGCCAGCAGTGATAGTCCCACTAACACAGATACGCAGTATTTT
TRBV6-5,TRBJ1-6,few,.,CASSYGTAYSPLHF,TGTGCCAGCAGTTACGGGACTGCTTATTCACCCCTCCACTTT
TRBV2,TRBJ1-2,.,.,CASMPDNYGYTF,TGTGCCAGCATGCCAGATAACTATGGCTACACCTTC
TRBV7-9,TRBJ2-3,.,.,CASSLTASRGTDTQYF,TGTGCCAGCAGCTTAACAGCGTCCCGGGGCACAGATACGCAGTATTTT
TRBV9,TRBJ1-5,.,.,CASSVGSGGNQPQHF,TGTGCCAGCAGCGTAGGGTCAGGGGGCAATCAGCCCCAGCATTTT
TRBV7-9,TRBJ1-5,.,.,CASSLGRGGPLGNQPQHF,TGTGCCAGCAGCTTAGGACGAGGCGGACCTTTGGGCAATCAGCCCCAGCATTTT
TRBV5-6,TRBJ2-5,.,TRBD1,CASSLLGQQETQYF,TGTGCCAGCAGCTTGTTGGGACAGCAAGAGACCCAGTACTTC
TRBV27,TRBJ1-5,few,.,CASSYLVSQHF,TGTGCCAGCAGTTACCTGGTATCCCAGCATTTT
TRBV29-1,TRBJ2-3,.,.,CSPSGPTDTQYF,TGCAGCCCCTCCGGGCCCACAGATACGCAGTATTTT
TRBV5-6,TRBJ2-2,.,.,CASSDLASDRTTNTGELFF,TGTGCCAGCAGTGACCTCGCATCGGACCGAACAACAAACACCGGGGAGCTGTTTTTT
TRBV10-3,TRBJ2-5,many,TRBD1,CAISYRGLETQYF,TGTGCCATCAGTTACAGGGGGCTGGAGACCCAGTACTTC
TRBV6-1,TRBJ2-5,.,.,CASSAQQGKETQYF,TGTGCCAGCAGTGCCCAACAGGGAAAAGAGACCCAGTACTTC
TRBV19,TRBJ1-5,.,.,CASSIQDYSNQPQHF,TGTGCCAGTAGTATTCAGGATTATAGCAATCAGCCCCAGCATTTT
TRBV28,TRBJ1-2,.,.,CASSLLRSYGYTF,TGTGCCAGCAGTTTACTCAGAAGCTATGGCTACACCTTC
TRBV6-1,TRBJ2-5,.,.,CASSEAGGTQYF,TGTGCCAGCAGTGAAGCGGGGGGGACCCAGTACTTC
TRBV6-5,TRBJ2-3,once,TRBD2,CASGGGQDTQYF,TGTGCCAGCGGCGGGGGTCAAGATACGCAGTATTTT
TRBV19,TRBJ2-6,.,.,CASSISISGANVLTF,TGTGCCAGTAGTATTTCTATCTCTGGGGCCAACGTCCTGACTTTC
TRBV30,TRBJ2-1,.,TRBD2,CAWRVGTSGPREFF,TGTGCCTGGAGGGTAGGGACTAGCGGGCCCCGGGAGTTCTTC
TRBV19,TRBJ1-2,.,.,CASSIPALNYGYTF,TGTGCCAGTAGTATACCCGCACTGAACTATGGCTACACCTTC
TRBV5-6,TRBJ2-1,.,.,CASSLRNEQFF,TGTGCCAGCAGCTTAAGAAATGAGCAGTTCTTC
TRBV2,TRBJ1-5,.,TRBD1,CASRTTGIDQPQHF,TGTGCCAGCAGGACGACAGGGATCGATCAGCCCCAGCATTTT
TRBV5-6,TRBJ1-1,few,.,CASSLLDGRNTEAFF,TGTGCCAGCAGCTTGTTAGACGGAAGGAACACTGAAGCTTTCTTT
TRBV18,TRBJ1-3,.,TRBD1,CASSPPDRGSGNTIYF,TGTGCCAGCTCACCACCGGACAGGGGGTCAGGAAACACCATATATTTT
TRBV10-3,TRBJ2-7,.,TRBD2,CATGRDVYEQYF,TGTGCCACCGGGAGGGACGTCTACGAGCAGTACTTC
TRBV7-9,TRBJ1-2,.,.,CASSLEGYGYTF,TGTGCCAGCAGCTTAGAGGGTTATGGCTACACCTTC
TRBV5-1,TRBJ1-4,once,.,CASSLVGGQANEKLFF,TGCGCCAGCAGCTTGGTGGGGGGTCAGGCTAATGAAAAACTGTTTTTT
TRBV2,TRBJ2-7,few,TRBD1,CASSDRDRAHEQYF,TGTGCCAGCAGTGACCGGGACAGGGCTCACGAGCAGTACTTC
TRBV9,TRBJ2-7,.,.,CASSNLGTEQYF,TGTGCCAGCAGTAACCTAGGTACCGAGCAGTACTTC
TRBV18,TRBJ2-7,.,.,CASAPGTVEYEQYF,TGTGCCAGCGCTCCGGGGACTGTCGAATACGAGCAGTACTTC
TRBV18,TRBJ1-5,.,.,CASSPKTDNQPQHF,TGTGCCAGCTCACCAAAGACGGACAATCAGCCCCAGCATTTT
TRBV4-1,TRBJ2-5,.,.,CASSPGGGSETQYF,TGCGCCAGCAGCCCGGGGGGCGGGAGCGAGACCCAGTACTTC
TRBV30,TRBJ2-1,.,.,CAWSKDFNSYNEQFF,TGTGCCTGGAGCAAGGACTTTAACTCCTACAATGAGCAGTTCTTC
TRBV6-1,TRBJ1-5,.,.,CASSERDGNQPQHF,TGTGCCAGCAGTGAAAGGGACGGCAATCAGCCCCAGCATTTT
TRBV7-9,TRBJ1-6,.,.,CASSLQTVYNSPLHF,TGTGCCAGCAGCTTACAGACGGTCTATAATTCACCCCTCCACTTT
TRBV29-1,TRBJ2-5,.,.,CSVVLGDVETQYF,TGCAGCGTGGTCCTGGGGGATGTGGAGACCCAGTACTTC
TRBV28,TRBJ1-2,.,.,CASTDRSGDGYTF,TGTGCCAGCACCGACAGGTCAGGGGATGGCTACACCTTC
TRBV6-9,TRBJ2-3,once,.,CASKPPGPRTDTQYF,TGTGCCAGCAAACCTCCGGGACCAAGGACAGATACGCAGTATTTT
TRBV9,TRBJ1-6,.,.,CASSAVEGWNSPLHF,TGTGCCAGCAGCGCGGTTGAGGGTTGGAATTCACCCCTCCACTTT
TRBV4-3,TRBJ2-2,.,TRBD2,CASSQDGGGRSTGELFF,TGCGCCAGCAGCCAAGATGGAGGCGGGAGATCCACCGGGGAGCTGTTTTTT
TRBV18,TRBJ1-3,.,.,CASSPGTGNTIYF,TGTGCCAGCTCACCGGGGACGGGGAACACCATATATTTT
TRBV11-2,TRBJ1-3,.,.,CASSPSDSGNTIYF,TGTGCCAGCAGCCCCTCAGACTCTGGAAACACCATATATTTT
TRBV4-1,TRBJ1-2,few,TRBD1,CASSHDRGVRSYTF,TGCGCCAGCAGCCATGACAGGGGGGTGAGAAGCTACACCTTC